The clone carrying this TCR beta chain was recorded at least ten times. Its antigen remains unidentified. The source of the sample is a study of T cells in Graves' hyperthyroidism and ophthalmopathy. Study outcomes and limitations: Ophthalmopathy, as predicted by the model, came a median roughly 6.8 months after the prediction. Clonotypes that were expanded in thyroid above 0.001 mostly appeared in blood too.

Unmatched junction bases numbered 4, after V lost 5 bases and J lost 6 bases. Germline V gives CDR1 DFQATT, CDR2 SNEGSKA (reference sequence). This CDR3 region has 13 residues. Amplification of TCR beta CDR3 regions used RNA as the template. When the TCR CDR3 underwent first-round RT-PCR, the HTBI primer set was used. TCRdb redid the calling of the multiplex PCR reads with MiXCR, one entry per CDR3 protein. The sample lists fewer than 550,000 distinct CDR3 sequences, about a sixth occurring once. The material sequenced was blood. The gene calls are TRBV20-1 and TRBJ2-1; 10 nucleotides match TRBD2. This clonotype was obtained from a young woman with Graves' hyperthyroidism. CDR3 sequence reads: CSAELAGTNEQFF. DNA of the CDR3: TGCAGTGCTGAACTAGCGGGAACCAATGAGCAGTTCTTC.